This T cell receptor (beta chain) was sequenced during a study of blood T cell repertoires in COVID-19. CDR1 LGHDT and CDR2 YNNKEL come from the germline V gene (reference sequence). The junction had 8 bases not matched to a gene; V was cut back by 1 base and J by 4 bases. CDR3 length equals 16 residues. Methods used by the authors: Researchers report that nucleated cell counts were estimated from reference gene primer amplification. Some clones are missing from TCRdb's copy, which holds only in-frame ones; the method was immunoSEQ multiplex PCR. Clone size and V and J calls were adopted from that table, with D and trimming inferred from the DNA. The profile covers about 480,000 clones, with roughly 91% appearing a single time and about 8% taken by the ten largest.

The specimen sequenced was peripheral blood. The gene calls are TRBV3-1 (or the pseudogene TRBV3-2) and TRBJ2-7; 9 bases are a match to TRBD2. This sequence originates from a woman in her forties or fifties with COVID-19, enrolled during active disease. CDR3: CASSQVPSGAGYEQYF. CDR3 coding DNA: TGTGCCAGCAGCCAAGTCCCTAGCGGGGCCGGGTACGAGCAGTACTTC.